Below are 27 T cell receptor beta chains sequenced from a single sample in a study of long-term antiretroviral therapy in people with HIV. Researchers report immunoSEQ v3.0 was run at survey level. Libraries were prepared by immunoSEQ multiplex PCR; TCRdb keeps only in-frame clonotypes and omits some of them. The sample lists under 20,000 clones, approximately 80% occurring once. Material: unsorted PBMCs, obtained 0.2 years after starting antiretroviral therapy. Receptors were obtained from a woman in her thirties or forties with HIV.

V and J are TRBV4-2 and TRBJ2-7; 7 positions agree with TRBD1. The germline V gene encodes CDR1 LGHNA and CDR2 YNFKEQ. Losses at the gene ends were 2 bases for V and 1 base for J; bases not matched to a gene: 14. The CDR3 contains 18 residues. CDR3 sequence reads: CASSQTDPGQSSSYEQYF. The CDR3 bases are TGTGCCAGCAGCCAAACTGATCCGGGACAGTCCTCTTCCTACGAGCAGTACTTC.

This sequence joins TRBV4-1 and TRBJ1-1; no firm D call. Germline V gene lookup returns CDR1 MGHRA and CDR2 YSYEKL. V dropped 3 bases and J dropped 1 base, with 18 bases sitting between them. The CDR3 is 17 residues long. The CDR3 DNA is TGCGCCAGCAGCCACTTTGTTCTGGGGTCCCCGAACACTGAAGCTTTCTTT. Translating it yields CASSHFVLGSPNTEAFF.

This rearrangement joins TRBV11-3 to TRBJ2-7, with unresolved D. V was pared by 3 bases and J by 2 bases, with 11 bases between. Per germline, CDR1 SGHNT and CDR2 YENEEA. The CDR3 contains 14 residues. CDR3 DNA sequence: TGTGCCAGCAGCTTGGGAAGCCGCCCCTACGAGCAGTACTTC. It yields the protein CASSLGSRPYEQYF.

This clone was recorded only once. This rearrangement joins TRBV30 to TRBJ2-7; tentative D call: TRBD2 (6 bases). Germline-derived CDR1 and CDR2 are GTSNPN and SVGIG (reference sequence). V lost 2 bases and J 2 bases, leaving 16 bases between the germline ends. The CDR3 contains 15 residues. The CDR3 here is CAWSSSGDWAYEQYF. In DNA, the CDR3 is TGTGCCTGGAGTAGTTCGGGAGATTGGGCCTACGAGCAGTACTTC.

This clone rates as medium-sized. The chain employs TRBV11-3 and TRBJ2-6; D is undetermined. Trimming took off 0 bases at V and 0 bases at J, with 18 bases between the two ends. The germline CDR1 and CDR2 sequences are SGHNT and YENEEA. This CDR3 region has 20 residues. The CDR3 loop is CASSLDPDNFWFSGANVLTF. CDR3 sequence (DNA): TGTGCCAGCAGCTTAGATCCCGACAACTTTTGGTTCTCTGGGGCCAACGTCCTGACTTTC.

V gene TRBV29-1 combines with J gene TRBJ2-3; perhaps TRBD1 as D (5 bases). In germline, CDR1 is SQVTM, CDR2 ANQGSEA. The CDR3 sequence is 13 residues long. V was shortened by 6 bases and J by 0 bases, with 10 bases between the two germline ends. This CDR3 is CSVTASSTDTQYF. The CDR3 DNA is TGCAGCGTGACAGCATCTAGCACAGATACGCAGTATTTT.

The chain couples TRBV19 to TRBJ1-5, with a tentative D call TRBD1 (6 bases). The V end lost 6 bases, the J end lost 5 bases, and 23 bases lay between the germline ends. CDR3 length: 17 residues. CDR1 is LNHDA, CDR2 SQIVND, per germline (reference sequence). The CDR3 reads CASSGYRVGNWDQPQHF. The CDR3 DNA follows: TGTGCCAGTAGCGGATACAGGGTGGGCAATTGGGATCAGCCCCAGCATTTT.

V usage is TRBV11-3 and J usage is TRBJ1-3; 7 positions agree with TRBD1. The CDR3 has 16 amino acids. From germline, CDR1 is SGHNT and CDR2 YENEEA. With V trimmed by 3 bases and J by 0 bases, 5 bases remained unmatched. CDR3: CASSFNRGSSGNTIYF. CDR3 nucleotides: TGTGCCAGCAGCTTCAACAGGGGTAGCTCTGGAAACACCATATATTTT. The full variable domain, with the rest looked up from reference TRBV11-3 and TRBJ1-3, is EAGVVQSPRYKIIEKKQPVAFWCNPISGHNTLYWYLQNLGQGPELLIRYENEEAVDDSQLPKDRFSAERLKGVDSTLKIQPAELGDSAVYLCASSFNRGSSGNTIYFGEGSWLTVV.

This chain joins TRBV11-3 and TRBJ2-7; D is possibly TRBD1 or TRBD2 (5 bases each). Germline V gene sequence: CDR1 SGHNT, CDR2 YENEEA. The CDR3 is 17 amino acids. Trimming took off 5 bases at V and 0 bases at J, with 20 bases between the two ends. For the CDR3, the DNA is TGTGCCAGCAGCCCCCGGGGTTACAGGTCCCTCTCCTACGAGCAGTACTTC. It codes for CASSPRGYRSLSYEQYF.

This CDR3 is CASRSGRNSPLHF. In DNA form, the CDR3 reads TGTGCCAGCAGATCGGGACGGAATTCACCCCTCCACTTT. V gene TRBV6-5 combines with J gene TRBJ1-6; a weak D match, TRBD1 (5 bases). CDR3 length: 13 residues. V gave up 6 bases and J gave up 7 bases, with 10 bases separating them. Germline loops: CDR1 MNHEY, CDR2 SVGAGI.

The chain recombines TRBV13 with TRBJ2-1; the D is unclear. The CDR3 consists of 15 residues. Per germline, CDR1 PRHDT and CDR2 FYEKMQ (reference sequence). V lost 1 base, J lost 2 bases, and 9 bases lay in between. The CDR3 is CASSLVAVAYNEQFF. CDR3 bases: TGTGCCAGCAGCTTAGTGGCGGTGGCCTACAATGAGCAGTTCTTC.

A single count supports this clone. This chain links TRBV30 with TRBJ2-1; D remains ambiguous. The CDR3 length is 11 residues. V was cut by 0 bases and J by 8 bases, with 5 bases left in between. Germline CDR1 reads GTSNPN; CDR2 reads SVGIG (reference sequence). In DNA, the CDR3 is TGTGCCTGGAGTGTACTCGATGAGCAGTTCTTC. This codes for CAWSVLDEQFF.

The chain recombines TRBV11-3 with TRBJ2-5; D might be TRBD1 (6 bases). The DNA end is a closer match to TRBJ2-7, so the J assignment may be wrong. The V gene's germline CDR1 is SGHNT and CDR2 YENEEA. CDR3 length equals 16 residues. The CDR3 DNA sequence: TGTGCCAGCAGCTTAGACAGTACAGGGATCTACTACGAGCAGTACTTC. Protein sequence: CASSLDSTGIYYEQYF.

The sample holds one count of this clone. The DNA of the CDR3 is TGTGCCAGCAGCGTCGGGGGCGACGGGGAGCTGTTTTTT. It translates to CASSVGGDGELFF. V is TRBV9 and J is TRBJ2-2, with D perhaps assigned TRBD1 or TRBD2 (6 bases each). CDR1 is SGDLS and CDR2 is YYNGEE in the germline V gene. The CDR3 consists of 13 residues. The V gene lost 2 bases and the J gene lost 7 bases, with 9 bases spanning the gap.

The chain links TRBV6-5 to TRBJ1-2; TRBD1 agrees at 12 bases. CDR3 length equals 15 residues. Germline trimming cut 7 bases from V and 7 bases from J; bases unmatched to any gene: 10. The germline V gene has CDR1 MNHEY and CDR2 SVGAGI. The CDR3 spells CASTLSGTGGFGYTF. CDR3 DNA: TGTGCCAGCACTCTAAGTGGGACAGGGGGCTTTGGCTACACCTTC.

A few counts support this clone. This rearrangement joins TRBV9 to TRBJ1-2; TRBD1 is a possible D gene (5 bases). Trimming stripped 4 bases from V and 8 bases from J, with 12 bases between. The CDR3 covers 12 residues. Germline values: CDR1 SGDLS, CDR2 YYNGEE. The CDR3 sequence: CASSLPGQGYTF. In DNA, the CDR3 is TGTGCCAGCAGCTTACCAGGGCAAGGCTACACCTTC.

This clone is labeled as medium-sized (0.01 to 0.1%). J is TRBJ2-2 and V is TRBV4-1, with a possible D match to TRBD1 (6 bases). The CDR3 covers 13 residues. V was cut by 5 bases and J by 5 bases, with 9 bases left in between. CDR1 and CDR2 (germline): MGHRA, YSYEKL. The CDR3 spells CASSLTGTGELFF. In nucleotides, the CDR3 is TGCGCCAGCAGCTTGACAGGAACCGGGGAGCTGTTTTTT.

The V call is TRBV6-5, the J call TRBJ2-5, with D uncertain. The CDR3 covers 14 residues. From germline, CDR1 is MNHEY and CDR2 SVGAGI. Trimming took off 0 bases at V and 8 bases at J, with 13 bases between the two ends. CDR3 loop: CASSYSSGVRTQYF. In DNA, the CDR3 is TGTGCCAGCAGTTACTCGAGTGGTGTGCGAACCCAGTACTTC.

V is TRBV2 and J is TRBJ1-1; D might be TRBD1 (5 bases). Germline lookup yields CDR1 SNHLY and CDR2 FYNNEI. The V and J ends lost 2 bases and 4 bases respectively, with 11 bases between them. The CDR3 spans 14 residues. This CDR3 is CASSEQGASTEAFF. The CDR3 DNA follows: TGTGCCAGCAGTGAACAGGGTGCGAGCACTGAAGCTTTCTTT.

The chain couples TRBV7-2 to TRBJ1-6; D unresolved. The CDR3 length is 14 residues. Trimming took 5 bases from V and 8 from J, leaving 13 bases between them. CDR1 SGHTA and CDR2 FQGNSA come from the germline V gene. The CDR3 sequence: CASSLAGQDSPLHF. The CDR3 DNA is TGTGCCAGCAGCCTGGCGGGTCAAGATTCACCCCTCCACTTT.

This clone was seen a few times. The J gene is TRBJ2-1, the V gene TRBV13; 9 nucleotides match TRBD2. Per the germline V gene, CDR1 is PRHDT and CDR2 is FYEKMQ (reference sequence). The junction had 3 bases not matched to a gene; V was cut back by 5 bases and J by 4 bases. CDR3 length: 14 amino acids. CDR3 residues: CASSPGLAYNEQFF. In DNA, the CDR3 is TGTGCCAGCAGCCCGGGACTAGCATACAATGAGCAGTTCTTC.

The chain couples TRBV15 to TRBJ1-1; perhaps TRBD1 as D (5 bases). The CDR3 is 14 amino acids. Trimming removed 3 bases at V and 7 bases at J, with 15 bases between. Germline CDR1 reads LNHNV; CDR2 reads YYDKDF (reference sequence). CDR3 amino acids: CATSRTRDEGEAFF. The CDR3 DNA reads as TGTGCCACCAGCAGGACCCGGGACGAGGGTGAAGCTTTCTTT.

The chain combines TRBV13 with TRBJ2-7; D gene ambiguous. This CDR3 has 14 residues. Trimming stripped 3 bases from V and 2 bases from J, with 11 bases between. CDR1 and CDR2 from the germline V gene are PRHDT and FYEKMQ (reference sequence). The CDR3 is CASSFDPVTYEQYF. For the CDR3, the DNA is TGTGCCAGCAGCTTTGACCCTGTTACCTACGAGCAGTACTTC.

The chain recombines TRBV11-2 with TRBJ2-1, with D perhaps TRBD2 (6 bases). This CDR3 is 15 amino acids long. Trimming cost V 1 base and J 6 bases, with 13 bases left between them. The V gene's germline CDR1 is SGHAT and CDR2 FQNNGV. The CDR3 DNA is TGTGCCAGCAGCTTAGGAGCTAGCGACGGCAATGAGCAGTTCTTC. It is translated as CASSLGASDGNEQFF.

The V and J genes are TRBV4-1 and TRBJ2-5; no definite D call. The V and J ends lost 1 base and 0 bases respectively, with 6 bases between them. Looked up from germline, CDR1 is MGHRA and CDR2 is YSYEKL. The CDR3 is 14 residues long. CDR3 DNA sequence: TGCGCCAGCAGCCAAGTAGGGTACCAAGAGACCCAGTACTTC. Residues: CASSQVGYQETQYF.

The J gene is TRBJ1-3, the V gene TRBV11-2; no clear D. The length of the CDR3 is 15 residues. Germline values: CDR1 SGHAT, CDR2 FQNNGV. Between the trimmed V and J ends, which lost 0 bases and 2 bases, there was a span of 8 bases. CDR3 coding DNA: TGTGCCAGCAGCTTAGATTTCGGGCCTGGAAACACCATATATTTT. It is translated as CASSLDFGPGNTIYF. Based on the CDR3 plus reference TRBV11-2 and TRBJ1-3, the full variable domain is EAGVAQSPRYKIIEKRQSVAFWCNPISGHATLYWYQQILGQGPKLLIQFQNNGVVDDSQLPKDRFSAERLKGVDSTLKIQPAKLEDSAVYLCASSLDFGPGNTIYFGEGSWLTVV.

The chain employs TRBV5-4 and TRBJ2-1, with D unclear. The CDR3 runs 13 residues. CDR1 and CDR2 from the germline V gene are SGHNT and YYREEE (reference sequence). Trimming took 5 bases from V and 5 from J, leaving 11 bases between them. This CDR3 is CASSIQSNNEQFF. CDR3 nucleotides: TGTGCCAGCAGTATCCAAAGTAACAATGAGCAGTTCTTC.